The 5 T cell receptor beta chains listed next were all sequenced from one sample in a study of T cell repertoires in cytomegalovirus infection (dated by TCRdb to between 2017 and 2020). Antigen specificity for these receptors is unknown. The sequencer listed for this sample is Illumina HiSeq 1500. TCRdb reprocessed the public reads (quality trimming at Q25 with fastp, clone calling with MiXCR) and kept in-frame beta chains. Each entry merges the rows of one CDR3 protein and shows their most common DNA and genes. The sample has hundreds of thousands of distinct CDR3 sequences on record, approximately 42% of them singletons. Jointly, the top ten make up 40% to 50% of the sample. The treatment or condition label here, explained by the study, means: in vitro stimulation with specific CMV peptide epitopes to enrich CMV-specific T cells. This sample comprised cultured PBMCs, obtained from culture after CMV antigen stimulation. Receptors were obtained from a human donor in good health (CMV status not recorded). Some clones in this sample may be carry-over from other donors' samples.

This clonotype was counted a few times. The chain is built from TRBV4-1 and TRBJ2-2; D not certain. The germline gives CDR1 MGHRA, CDR2 YSYEKL. V gave up 2 bases and J gave up 7 bases, with 8 bases separating them. CDR3 size: 13 residues. The CDR3 spells CASSQLVFGELFF. The DNA of the CDR3 is TGCGCCAGCAGCCAACTCGTTTTCGGGGAGCTGTTTTTT.

This rearrangement joins TRBV18 to TRBJ2-2, with unresolved D. This CDR3 region has 15 residues. Trimming stripped 1 base from V and 1 base from J, with 7 bases between. Germline CDR1 reads KGHSH; CDR2 reads LQKENI. CDR3 loop: CASSPRVGNTGELFF. The CDR3 nucleotides are TGTGCCAGCTCACCACGCGTCGGGAACACCGGGGAGCTGTTTTTT.

The chain couples TRBV5-1 to TRBJ2-1; D might be TRBD2 (5 bases). The germline gives CDR1 SGHRS, CDR2 YFSETQ. This CDR3 comprises 13 residues. V was cut by 5 bases and J by 7 bases, with 13 bases left in between. This CDR3 reads CASRTDSRNEQFF. The CDR3 DNA reads as TGCGCCAGCAGGACGGACTCTCGTAATGAGCAGTTCTTC.

V usage is TRBV7-9 and J usage is TRBJ2-5; perhaps D is TRBD1 or TRBD2 (5 bases each). This CDR3 spans 15 amino acids. The germline V gene has CDR1 SEHNR and CDR2 FQNEAQ (reference sequence). The V end was cut by 1 base, the J end by 5 bases, with 14 bases between. In DNA form, the CDR3 reads TGTGCCAGCAGCTTAGGACCGAGACGGGGCGAGACCCAGTACTTC. Translating it yields CASSLGPRRGETQYF.

The chain combines TRBV20-1 with TRBJ1-4, with 8 bases aligning to TRBD1. The CDR3 totals 13 residues. Germline V gives CDR1 DFQATT, CDR2 SNEGSKA (reference sequence). The trim removed 6 bases at V and 8 bases at J, leaving 8 bases unmatched. The DNA of the CDR3 is TGCAGTGCCAGGACAGGGCTGGGGGAAAAACTGTTTTTT. Its protein product is CSARTGLGEKLFF.